The clone carrying this T cell receptor (beta chain) was counted at least ten times. The antigen remains unidentified. The source of the sample is a study of neurological immune-mediated disorders. Study-wide background: Secondary progressive disease was present in 3, and relapsing-remitting disease in 31, of the roughly 35 multiple sclerosis patients.

Synthesis of cDNA was carried out by template-switch 5'RACE. The reaction used 10-nucleotide random UMIs. One entry per CDR3 protein, called by TCRdb with MiXCR from the 5' RACE reads. This table has tens of thousands of distinct CDR3 sequences, approximately 3% appearing once. Time point in this sample: longitudinal time-point 1 (baseline). Study-wide points: Phylogenetic analysis grouped 18 of 34 multiple sclerosis patients' repertoires together, suggesting a possible repertoire signature. Multiple sclerosis, the disease with the least TCR clonal expansion, fell below healthy controls, whereas HTLV-1-associated myelopathy showed the most.

There are 13 residues in the CDR3. V shed 1 base and J shed 10 bases, with 8 bases lying between them. CDR1 is LGHDT, CDR2 YNNKEL, per germline (reference sequence). Sample: PBMCs. This TCR was sampled from a woman aged 60-75 years with multiple sclerosis. The chain uses TRBV3-1 and TRBJ1-6; D perhaps matches TRBD1 (5 bases). CDR3 nucleotides: TGTGCCAGCAGCCAAGGGGGACGATCACCCCTCCACTTT. As protein: CASSQGGRSPLHF.